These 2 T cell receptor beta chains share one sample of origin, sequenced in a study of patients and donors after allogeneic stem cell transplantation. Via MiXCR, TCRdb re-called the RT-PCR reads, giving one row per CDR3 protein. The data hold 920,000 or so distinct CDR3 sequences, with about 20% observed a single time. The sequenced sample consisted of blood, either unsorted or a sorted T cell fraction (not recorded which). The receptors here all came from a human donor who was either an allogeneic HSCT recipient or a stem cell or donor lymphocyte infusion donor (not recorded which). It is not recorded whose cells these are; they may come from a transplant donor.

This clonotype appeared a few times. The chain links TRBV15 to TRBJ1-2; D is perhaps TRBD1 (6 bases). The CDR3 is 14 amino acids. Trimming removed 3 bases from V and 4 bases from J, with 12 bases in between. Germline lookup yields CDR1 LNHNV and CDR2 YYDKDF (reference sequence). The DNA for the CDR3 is TGTGCCACCAGCAGCGACAGGCACCTCTATGGCTACACCTTC. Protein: CATSSDRHLYGYTF.

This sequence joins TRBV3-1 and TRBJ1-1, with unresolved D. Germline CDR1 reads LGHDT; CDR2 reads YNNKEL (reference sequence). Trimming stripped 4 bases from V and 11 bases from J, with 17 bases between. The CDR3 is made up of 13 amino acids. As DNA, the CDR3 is TGTGCCAGCAGCCCTACCGCGGGGAGGGCCGCTTTCTTT. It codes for CASSPTAGRAAFF.